Below, 19 T cell receptor beta chains from the same sample are listed, as sequenced in a study of identifying expanded T cells in peripheral blood. Clones were sequenced by immunoSEQ multiplex PCR, and TCRdb holds only the in-frame ones, with some missing. In the table there are roughly 100,000 clones, approximately 90% of which are singletons. Material: blood. These TCRs come from a person aged 18 to 69 in good health.

The V gene is TRBV7-9, the J gene TRBJ2-7; unclear D gene. Trimming removed 0 bases at V and 0 bases at J, with 9 bases between. Looked up from germline, CDR1 is SEHNR and CDR2 is FQNEAQ (reference sequence). This CDR3 is built from 15 residues. The CDR3 loop is CASSLAHGRSYEQYF. CDR3 nucleotide sequence: TGTGCCAGCAGCTTAGCTCACGGCCGCTCCTACGAGCAGTACTTC.

The CDR3 bases are TGTGCCAGCAGTGAATATGGCTACACCTTC. This encodes CASSEYGYTF. This chain connects TRBV6-1 to TRBJ1-2; no firm D call. Trimming took 2 bases from V and 5 from J, leaving 0 bases between them. Germline-derived CDR1 and CDR2 are MNHNS and SASEGT. This CDR3 comprises 10 residues.

J is TRBJ2-2 and V is TRBV19, with D perhaps TRBD2 (6 bases). CDR3 length equals 15 residues. CDR1 is LNHDA, CDR2 SQIVND, per germline (reference sequence). Trimming took off 3 bases at V and 3 bases at J, with 11 bases between the two ends. Here the CDR3 reads CASSIASAYTGELFF. The DNA of the CDR3 is TGTGCCAGTAGTATTGCTAGCGCGTACACCGGGGAGCTGTTTTTT.

In this sample, this clone turned up a few times. This sequence joins TRBV19 and TRBJ2-3; 8 nucleotides align to TRBD2. The CDR3 loop spans 14 amino acids. The junction had 6 bases not matched to a gene; V was cut back by 9 bases and J by 1 base. CDR1 is LNHDA, CDR2 SQIVND, per germline (reference sequence). The CDR3 protein is CASGGGTRTDTQYF. For the CDR3, the DNA is TGTGCCAGCGGGGGGGGTACCCGCACAGATACGCAGTATTTT.

This chain's CDR3 is CASLGGLRTEAFF. CDR3 DNA sequence: TGTGCCAGTTTGGGGGGGTTAAGGACTGAAGCTTTCTTT. V is TRBV28 and J is TRBJ1-1; a possible D gene is TRBD1 (5 bases). Germline V gene lookup returns CDR1 MDHEN and CDR2 SYDVKM. With 9 bases removed from V and 5 bases from J, the gap between germline ends came to 16 bases. The CDR3 has 13 amino acids.

The chain links TRBV27 to TRBJ1-1, with D tentatively TRBD1 (6 bases). The CDR3 is 17 residues long. V gave up 3 bases and J gave up 5 bases, with 22 bases separating them. CDR1 MNHEY and CDR2 SMNVEV come from the germline V gene (reference sequence). The CDR3 is CASSFGWGDTAGTEAFF. The CDR3 DNA sequence: TGTGCCAGCAGTTTCGGGTGGGGGGACACCGCGGGGACTGAAGCTTTCTTT.

The chain uses TRBV11-2 and TRBJ2-1, with D maybe TRBD2 (6 bases). V was shortened by 3 bases and J by 0 bases, with 12 bases between the two germline ends. The length of the CDR3 is 16 residues. CDR1 is SGHAT and CDR2 is FQNNGV in the germline V gene. CDR3 DNA sequence: TGTGCCAGCAGCTTGACGGGAGACACCTCCTACAATGAGCAGTTCTTC. Amino acid sequence: CASSLTGDTSYNEQFF. The whole variable domain, filled in from reference TRBV11-2 and TRBJ2-1, reads EAGVAQSPRYKIIEKRQSVAFWCNPISGHATLYWYQQILGQGPKLLIQFQNNGVVDDSQLPKDRFSAERLKGVDSTLKIQPAKLEDSAVYLCASSLTGDTSYNEQFFGPGTRLTVL.

V and J are TRBV7-2 and TRBJ2-5, with unresolved D. The CDR3 covers 13 residues. Germline V lookup: CDR1 SGHTA, CDR2 FQGNSA. V dropped 0 bases and J dropped 4 bases, with 6 bases sitting between them. CDR3 nucleotide sequence: TGTGCCAGCAGCTTAGCTGCAAGAGAGACCCAGTACTTC. It translates to CASSLAARETQYF.

The chain joins TRBV11-2 to TRBJ1-1; D not resolved. This CDR3 comprises 13 residues. Looked up from germline, CDR1 is SGHAT and CDR2 is FQNNGV. With 3 bases removed from V and 4 bases from J, the gap between germline ends came to 9 bases. The CDR3 sequence: CASSLSGGTEAFF. The DNA for the CDR3 is TGTGCCAGCAGCTTGTCGGGAGGCACTGAAGCTTTCTTT.

V usage is TRBV9 and J usage is TRBJ1-1, with 8 bases that match TRBD1. In germline, CDR1 is SGDLS, CDR2 YYNGEE. This CDR3 has 15 residues. V dropped 4 bases and J dropped 5; count of bases not matched to a gene: 10. CDR3 residues: CASSPLDRVVTEAFF. DNA of the CDR3: TGTGCCAGCAGCCCCTTGGACAGGGTTGTTACTGAAGCTTTCTTT.

The chain employs TRBV29-1 and TRBJ2-1, with 7 nucleotides matching TRBD1. V was clipped by 4 bases and J by 6 bases; unmatched bases: 3. The germline V gene encodes CDR1 SQVTM and CDR2 ANQGSEA. The CDR3 has 12 amino acids. Here the CDR3 DNA reads TGCAGCGTTGGACAGGGTTTCAATGAGCAGTTCTTC. The encoded protein is CSVGQGFNEQFF.

This clone has just a few counts. This chain joins TRBV11-2 and TRBJ1-2, with a weak D call TRBD1 (6 bases). The V and J ends lost 5 bases and 7 bases respectively, with 17 bases between them. The CDR3 sequence is 14 residues long. Germline V gene data show CDR1 as SGHAT and CDR2 as FQNNGV. CDR3 bases: TGTGCCAGCAGCCTAAGCGGGGGGCAGAGTGGCTACACCTTC. This gives the protein CASSLSGGQSGYTF.

V gene TRBV5-1 combines with J gene TRBJ1-1, with D possibly TRBD1 on 5 matching bases. V shed 0 bases and J shed 8 bases, with 5 bases lying between them. The germline V gene encodes CDR1 SGHRS and CDR2 YFSETQ. CDR3 length: 11 amino acids. The DNA for the CDR3 is TGCGCCAGCAGCTTGGAGGGGGAAGCTTTCTTT. Protein: CASSLEGEAFF.

V is TRBV6-5 and J is TRBJ2-7; D is perhaps TRBD1 (6 bases). Germline V lookup: CDR1 MNHEY, CDR2 SVGAGI. The CDR3 loop spans 13 amino acids. The germline V and J ends were trimmed by 4 bases and 4 bases, with 11 bases remaining between them. The CDR3 region is CASSSGTPYEQYF. As DNA, the CDR3 is TGTGCCAGCAGTTCCGGGACACCTTACGAGCAGTACTTC.

This clone showed up just once. The V gene is TRBV19, the J gene TRBJ2-5; D ambiguous. In germline, CDR1 is LNHDA, CDR2 SQIVND (reference sequence). This CDR3 has 13 amino acids. Trimming removed 5 bases at V and 2 bases at J, with 9 bases between. The CDR3 DNA reads TGTGCCAGTAGTTTGGGTGGGCAAGAGACCCAGTACTTC. It is translated as CASSLGGQETQYF.

In DNA form, the CDR3 reads TGTGCCAGTAGTCCCGACAGATGGAACACTGAAGCTTTCTTT. It encodes CASSPDRWNTEAFF. The chain carries TRBV19 and TRBJ1-1; D is possibly TRBD1 (5 bases). CDR3 size: 14 residues. Germline CDR1 reads LNHDA; CDR2 reads SQIVND (reference sequence). V lost 5 bases and J lost 1, with 11 bases in between. The full variable domain, in which reference TRBV19 and TRBJ1-1 provide the parts outside the CDR3, is DGGITQSPKYLFRKEGQNVTLSCEQNLNHDAMYWYRQDPGQGLRLIYYSQIVNDFQKGDIAEGYSVSREKKESFPLTVTSAQKNPTAFYLCASSPDRWNTEAFFGQGTRLTVV.

Only one count was recorded for this clone. V usage is TRBV7-9 and J usage is TRBJ2-7; D is ambiguous. V was shortened by 4 bases and J by 2 bases, with 12 bases between the two germline ends. The CDR3 is 14 amino acids. CDR1 is SEHNR, CDR2 FQNEAQ, per germline (reference sequence). This CDR3 reads CASSWSVQPYEQYF. In nucleotides, the CDR3 is TGTGCCAGCAGCTGGAGTGTACAGCCCTACGAGCAGTACTTC.

The gene calls are TRBV5-1 and TRBJ1-6; D is ambiguous. V was pared by 2 bases and J by 7 bases, with 19 bases between. The CDR3 sequence is 17 residues long. Germline loops: CDR1 SGHRS, CDR2 YFSETQ. Here the CDR3 reads CASSLLREGRGNSPLHF. The DNA of the CDR3 is TGCGCCAGCAGCTTACTTCGGGAAGGACGGGGAAATTCACCCCTCCACTTT.

The chain uses TRBV27 and TRBJ2-1; 13 bases map to TRBD2. Trimming at V came to 10 bases and at J to 3 bases, leaving 9 bases not matched to a gene. CDR3 length: 16 residues. CDR1 MNHEY and CDR2 SMNVEV come from the germline V gene (reference sequence). The CDR3 is CAISTTSGGVYNEQFF. CDR3 DNA: TGTGCCATCTCAACAACTAGCGGGGGGGTCTACAATGAGCAGTTCTTC.